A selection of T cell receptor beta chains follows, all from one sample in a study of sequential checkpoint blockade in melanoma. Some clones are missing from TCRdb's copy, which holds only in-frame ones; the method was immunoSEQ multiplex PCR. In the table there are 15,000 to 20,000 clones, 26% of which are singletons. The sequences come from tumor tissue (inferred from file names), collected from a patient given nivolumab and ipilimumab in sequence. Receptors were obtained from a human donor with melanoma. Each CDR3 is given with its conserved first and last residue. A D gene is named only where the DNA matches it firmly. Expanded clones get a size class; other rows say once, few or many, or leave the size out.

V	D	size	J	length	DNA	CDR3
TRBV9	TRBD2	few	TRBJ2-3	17	TGTGCCAGCAGTGGCCCACCTAGCGGGAGCAGGGGAGATACGCAGTATTTT	CASSGPPSGSRGDTQYF
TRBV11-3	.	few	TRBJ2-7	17	TGTGCCAGCAGCTTACCGCGGGTGAACTCTGTGTTGTACGAGCAGTACTTC	CASSLPRVNSVLYEQYF
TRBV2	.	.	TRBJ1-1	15	TGTGGCACACACAGTACGAGAGGGGGGGGCACTGAAGCTTTCTTT	CGTHSTRGGGTEAFF
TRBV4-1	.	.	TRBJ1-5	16	TGCGCCAGCAGCCAAGCCGACAGTTATAGCAATCAGCCCCAGCATTTT	CASSQADSYSNQPQHF
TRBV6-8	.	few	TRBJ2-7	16	TGTGCCAGCAGTTACAGGGCTGGACGCTGGGGCTACGAGCAGTACTTC	CASSYRAGRWGYEQYF
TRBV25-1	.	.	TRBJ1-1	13	TGTGCCAGCAGTGAATTTGAGTCAGTTGAAGCTTTCTTT	CASSEFESVEAFF
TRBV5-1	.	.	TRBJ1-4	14	TGCGCCAGCAGCTTGGCGGGTTGGGGTGAAAAACTGTTTTTT	CASSLAGWGEKLFF
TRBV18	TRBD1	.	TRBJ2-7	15	TGTGCCAGCTCGCAGGGACAGGGGGGCTCCTACGAGCAGTACTTC	CASSQGQGGSYEQYF
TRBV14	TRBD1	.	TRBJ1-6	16	TGTGCCAGCAGCCGATTGGCGACAGGGGAAAATTCACCCCTCCACTTT	CASSRLATGENSPLHF
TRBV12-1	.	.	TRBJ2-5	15	TGTGCCAGCAGTTCTTCAGTATTGGGCCAAGAGACCCAGTACTTC	CASSSSVLGQETQYF
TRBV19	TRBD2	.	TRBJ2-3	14	TGTGCCAGTAGTAATAGCGGGAGAACAGATACGCAGTATTTT	CASSNSGRTDTQYF
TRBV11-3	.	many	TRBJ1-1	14	TGTGCCAGCAGCGCTTCGGGGGGGAACACTGAAGCTTTCTTT	CASSASGGNTEAFF
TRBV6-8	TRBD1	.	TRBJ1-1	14	TGTGCCAGCACCAGGGGGGCAGGGCTCACTGAAGCTTTCTTT	CASTRGAGLTEAFF
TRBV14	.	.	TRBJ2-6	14	TGTACCAGCAGCCAAAGTCGGGGGGCCAACGTCCTGACTTTC	CTSSQSRGANVLTF
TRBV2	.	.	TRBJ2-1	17	TGTGCCAGCAGTGAGTTTACGTCATTTCTCTCCTACAATGAGCAGTTCTTC	CASSEFTSFLSYNEQFF
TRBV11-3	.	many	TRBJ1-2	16	TGTGCCAGCAGCTTAACATGGAGCATCAGTTCCTATGGCTACACCTTC	CASSLTWSISSYGYTF
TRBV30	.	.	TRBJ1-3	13	TGTGCCTGGGCGGACCAGGGTCGAAACACCATATATTTT	CAWADQGRNTIYF
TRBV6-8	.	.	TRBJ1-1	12	TGTGCCAGCAGCGCCCAGGAGACGGGAGCTTTCTTT	CASSAQETGAFF
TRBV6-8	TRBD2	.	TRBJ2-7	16	TGTGCCAGCATCAATACCGGCGGCGGGAGTAGCTACGAGCAGTACTTC	CASINTGGGSSYEQYF
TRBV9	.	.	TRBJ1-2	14	TGTGCCAGCACTACGGCGGCCAGGGATTATGGCTACACCTTC	CASTTAARDYGYTF
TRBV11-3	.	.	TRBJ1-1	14	TGTGCCAGCAGCTCCGAAAGTGGGTACGCTGAAGCTTTCTTT	CASSSESGYAEAFF
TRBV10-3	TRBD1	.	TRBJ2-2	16	TGTGCCATCAGTGAGTCGAAAGGACAGGCTCCCGGGGAGCTGTTTTTT	CAISESKGQAPGELFF
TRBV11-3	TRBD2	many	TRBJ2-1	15	TGTGCCAGCAGCTTTATCGCGGGAGAGTACAATGAGCAGTTCTTC	CASSFIAGEYNEQFF
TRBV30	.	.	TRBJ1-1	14	TGTGCCTGGGTCGATTGGGGGGAGAACACTGAAGCTTTCTTT	CAWVDWGENTEAFF
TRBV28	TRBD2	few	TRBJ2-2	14	TGTGCCAGCTCAGTAGGGCGGGAGGTCGGGGAGCTGTTTTTT	CASSVGREVGELFF
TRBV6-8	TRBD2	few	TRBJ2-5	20	TGTGCCAGCAGGGGACTAGCGGGAGGGCCGCATCTTCCGAAACAAGAGACCCAGTACTTC	CASRGLAGGPHLPKQETQYF
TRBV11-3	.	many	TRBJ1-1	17	TGTGCCAGCAGCTTAACGGGGAGCGGCCGGATGAACACTGAAGCTTTCTTT	CASSLTGSGRMNTEAFF
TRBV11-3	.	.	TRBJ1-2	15	TGTGCCAGCAGCTTAGTCGGCCAGACTCCGTATGGCTACACCTTC	CASSLVGQTPYGYTF
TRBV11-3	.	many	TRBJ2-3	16	TGTGCCAGCAGCCCTAACGGTTGGTCTAGCACAGATACGCAGTATTTT	CASSPNGWSSTDTQYF
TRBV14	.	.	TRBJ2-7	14	TGTGCCAGCAGCCCGGGGGTGATAGCCTACGAGCAGTACTTC	CASSPGVIAYEQYF
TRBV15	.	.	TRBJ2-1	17	TGTGCCACCAGCTACACACTCGGACAAGGGACGGACAATGAGCAGTTCTTC	CATSYTLGQGTDNEQFF
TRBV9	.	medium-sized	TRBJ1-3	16	TGTGCCAGCAGCTCCCCCAGGGCCAGCTCTGGAAACACCATATATTTT	CASSSPRASSGNTIYF
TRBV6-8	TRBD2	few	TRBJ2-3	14	TGTGCCAGCAGTCGACCGGGACTAGCTAATACGCAGTATTTT	CASSRPGLANTQYF
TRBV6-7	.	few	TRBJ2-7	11	TGTGCCAGCAGTTATTTCTACGAGCAGTACTTC	CASSYFYEQYF
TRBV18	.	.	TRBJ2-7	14	TGTGCCAGCTCCGCCCGGGTATCGGGCTACGAGCAGTACTTC	CASSARVSGYEQYF
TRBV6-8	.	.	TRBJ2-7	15	TGTGCCAGCAGTTACCTCCATCCTAGCGACTACGAGCAGTACTTC	CASSYLHPSDYEQYF
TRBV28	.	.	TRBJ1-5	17	TGTGCCAGCAGTCCCGCCGGGGACCGGGATTTCAATCAGCCCCAGCATTTT	CASSPAGDRDFNQPQHF
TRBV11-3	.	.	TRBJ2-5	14	TGTGCCAGCAGCTTTGGTGGGAGGAAAGAGACCCAGTACTTC	CASSFGGRKETQYF
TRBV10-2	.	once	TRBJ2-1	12	TGCGCCAGCAGCGGGGCCGGCAATGAGCAGTTCTTC	CASSGAGNEQFF
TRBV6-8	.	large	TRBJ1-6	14	TGTGCCAGCAGTTACAGGGTGCATAATTCACCCCTCCACTTT	CASSYRVHNSPLHF
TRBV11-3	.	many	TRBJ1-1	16	TGTGCCAGCAGCCCGGGGTCTTCCACAGGGATAACTGAAGCTTTCTTT	CASSPGSSTGITEAFF
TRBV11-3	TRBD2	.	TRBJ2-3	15	TGTGCCAGCAGCCATCATACCGGGGGGGCAGATACGCAGTATTTT	CASSHHTGGADTQYF
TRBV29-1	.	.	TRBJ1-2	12	TGCAGCGTTGAAGATCGAAGGGCTGGCTACACCTTC	CSVEDRRAGYTF
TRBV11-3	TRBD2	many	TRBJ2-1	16	TGTGCCAGCAGCCAACGGCGGGGGGCTCCTTCCAATGAGCAGTTCTTC	CASSQRRGAPSNEQFF
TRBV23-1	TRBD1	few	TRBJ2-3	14	TGCGCCAGCAGCTTGGGACAGGGCACAGATACGCAGTATTTT	CASSLGQGTDTQYF
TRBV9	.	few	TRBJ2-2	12	TGTGCCAGCAGCTTCCACACCGGGGAGCTGTTTTTT	CASSFHTGELFF